The T cell receptor beta chain described here comes from a study of blood T cell repertoires in COVID-19. The overall study: Both acute and convalescent COVID-19 samples were obtained from the United States, Italy and Spain.

This table comes from immunoSEQ multiplex PCR, and its TCRdb copy is limited to in-frame clones, with some not included. The data contain about 90,000 clones, less than 90% of them seen just once; the ten biggest clones take up approximately 1.2%. The sequenced sample was peripheral blood. The TCR comes from a man older than 75 with active or convalescent COVID-19.

DNA of the CDR3: TGTGCCAGCAGTTTTGGACTAGCGGGATCCTACGAGCAGTACTTC. It codes for CASSFGLAGSYEQYF. The V call is TRBV7-8, the J call TRBJ2-7; 12 bases fit TRBD2. The germline CDR1 and CDR2 sequences are SGHVS and FQNEAQ. V was pared by 6 bases and J by 1 base, with 4 bases of the junction left unmatched. This CDR3 spans 15 amino acids.